These 27 T cell receptor beta chains came from one sample sequenced in a study of CD8 T cells in Susac syndrome. Reverse transcription of roughly 0.45 to 1 ug RNA used random hexamers. TCRdb reprocessed the immunoSEQ multiplex PCR reads with MiXCR, giving one entry per CDR3 protein. The sample comprises around 80,000 distinct CDR3 sequences, roughly 92% of which are singletons, and more than 0.4% rests with the top ten. The sample consisted of CD8+ T cells from PBMCs. These receptors were obtained from a human donor with Susac syndrome.

This sequence joins TRBV5-6 and TRBJ1-6, with TRBD1 identical over 7 bases. Unmatched junction bases numbered 0, after V lost 0 bases and J lost 9 bases. The germline CDR1 and CDR2 sequences are SGHDT and YYEEEE. The length of the CDR3 is 13 residues. CDR3 DNA sequence: TGTGCCAGCAGCTTGGGGACAGGTTCACCCCTCCACTTT. Its protein product is CASSLGTGSPLHF.

The chain employs TRBV6-1 and TRBJ1-2; D gene ambiguous. Trimming shortened V by 6 bases and J by 6 bases, and 11 bases separated the two germline ends. CDR3 length equals 12 residues. Germline V lookup: CDR1 MNHNS, CDR2 SASEGT. The CDR3 loop is CASSGISNGYTF. As DNA, the CDR3 is TGTGCCAGCAGCGGAATCAGTAATGGCTACACCTTC.

The CDR3 nucleotides read TGCAGCGTTGCCGTACAGGGGATCCCAGAGACCCAGTACTTC. Amino acids: CSVAVQGIPETQYF. The chain employs TRBV29-1 and TRBJ2-5; 7 bases agree with TRBD1. Looked up from germline, CDR1 is SQVTM and CDR2 is ANQGSEA. The length of the CDR3 is 14 residues. After removal of 4 bases from V and 4 bases from J, the junction contained 9 bases not matched to a gene.

The rearrangement uses TRBV20-1 and TRBJ2-5, with TRBD1 identical over 7 bases. CDR1 DFQATT and CDR2 SNEGSKA come from the germline V gene (reference sequence). This CDR3 has 16 amino acids. V lost 1 base to trimming and J lost 3 bases; unmatched junction nucleotides: 11. The CDR3 DNA reads TGCAGTGCTAGAGCAGATGACAGGGCTGAGGAAGAGACCCAGTACTTC. It is translated as CSARADDRAEEETQYF.

The rearrangement links TRBV20-1 to TRBJ2-1, with D tentatively TRBD1 (6 bases). The germline V gene has CDR1 DFQATT and CDR2 SNEGSKA (reference sequence). V was pared by 3 bases and J by 8 bases, with 32 bases between. The length of the CDR3 is 19 residues. The CDR3 DNA reads TGCAGTGCTAGTTCTCAGGTGACAGGCGGCGGCCGGAGAGGGGATGAGCAGTTCTTC. It is translated as CSASSQVTGGGRRGDEQFF.

The chain links TRBV7-6 to TRBJ1-2; a weak D match, TRBD1 (6 bases). Trimming took 5 bases from V and 6 from J, leaving 22 bases between them. The germline V gene encodes CDR1 SGHVS and CDR2 FNYEAQ. The CDR3 spans 16 residues. CDR3 DNA sequence: TGTGCCAGCAGCGCATGGCCTAAGGGGGGGATGGATGGCTACACCTTC. It yields the protein CASSAWPKGGMDGYTF. Drawing the rest from reference TRBV7-6 and TRBJ1-2, the complete variable domain is GAGVSQSPRYKVTKRGQDVALRCDPISGHVSLYWYRQALGQGPEFLTYFNYEAQQDKSGLPNDRFSAERPEGSISTLTIQRTEQRDSAMYRCASSAWPKGGMDGYTFGSGTRLTVV.

The chain employs TRBV9 and TRBJ2-7, with a possible D match to TRBD2 (5 bases). The CDR3 is 13 residues long. Trimming shortened V by 3 bases and J by 5 bases, and 12 bases separated the two germline ends. Germline CDR1 reads SGDLS; CDR2 reads YYNGEE. The CDR3 DNA is TGTGCCAGCAGCGCCGGAGGCAGCGACGAGCAGTACTTC. Its protein is CASSAGGSDEQYF.

V is TRBV5-6 and J is TRBJ2-7; no clear D gene. CDR1 is SGHDT and CDR2 is YYEEEE in the germline V gene. V dropped 0 bases and J dropped 4 bases, with 11 bases sitting between them. The length of the CDR3 is 14 residues. Here the CDR3 DNA reads TGTGCCAGCAGCTTGGAGCGCTACTTGTACGAGCAGTACTTC. This gives the protein CASSLERYLYEQYF.

The chain employs TRBV19 and TRBJ1-1; D gene ambiguous. Germline CDR1 is LNHDA and CDR2 is SQIVND (reference sequence). The CDR3 runs 11 residues. Trimming removed 6 bases at V and 6 bases at J, with 8 bases between. CDR3 loop: CASSSGPEAFF. Written as DNA, the CDR3 is TGTGCCAGTAGCTCCGGGCCTGAAGCTTTCTTT.

The gene calls are TRBV7-2 and TRBJ2-3; the D gene is possibly TRBD2 (5 bases). The V gene lost 2 bases and the J gene lost 1 base, with 13 bases spanning the gap. In germline, CDR1 is SGHTA, CDR2 FQGNSA. This CDR3 has 16 amino acids. CDR3 loop: CASSLFYPRGTDTQYF. In nucleotides, the CDR3 is TGTGCCAGCAGCTTATTCTACCCGCGGGGCACAGATACGCAGTATTTT.

The V gene is TRBV6-5, the J gene TRBJ2-7; possible D gene TRBD2, 6 bases. V lost 0 bases and J 3 bases, leaving 12 bases between the germline ends. There are 15 residues in the CDR3. Germline V lookup: CDR1 MNHEY, CDR2 SVGAGI. The CDR3 coding sequence is TGTGCCAGCAGTTACTCGGAGGACTACTTCTACGAGCAGTACTTC. Amino acids: CASSYSEDYFYEQYF.

The gene calls are TRBV7-9 and TRBJ2-2; maybe TRBD1 (5 bases). The CDR3 loop spans 15 amino acids. V gave up 4 bases and J gave up 0 bases, with 9 bases separating them. In germline, CDR1 is SEHNR, CDR2 FQNEAQ (reference sequence). This CDR3 reads CASSSDTANTGELFF. The CDR3 DNA reads as TGTGCCAGCAGCTCGGACACTGCGAACACCGGGGAGCTGTTTTTT.

The rearrangement uses TRBV7-6 and TRBJ2-7; D gene uncertain. Germline-derived CDR1 and CDR2 are SGHVS and FNYEAQ. This CDR3 is built from 13 residues. The V end lost 0 bases, the J end lost 6 bases, and 9 bases lay between the germline ends. CDR3 coding DNA: TGTGCCAGCAGCTTAGCTAGCAGCTCCGAGCAGTACTTC. Translated: CASSLASSSEQYF.

The chain links TRBV27 to TRBJ1-4; 8 bases are a match to TRBD1. Trimming removed 5 bases from V and 10 bases from J; junction bases left unmatched: 12. The CDR3 covers 15 residues. Germline lookup yields CDR1 MNHEY and CDR2 SMNVEV (reference sequence). CDR3 amino acids: CASSTEGTGHGKLFF. As DNA, the CDR3 is TGTGCCAGCAGTACCGAGGGGACAGGTCATGGAAAACTGTTTTTT.

The chain uses TRBV15 and TRBJ2-5; no clear D gene. V lost 1 base, J lost 2 bases, and 2 bases lay in between. CDR1 is LNHNV, CDR2 YYDKDF, per germline (reference sequence). This CDR3 spans 12 amino acids. The CDR3 loop is CATSRAQETQYF. CDR3 DNA sequence: TGTGCCACCAGCAGAGCGCAAGAGACCCAGTACTTC. Filled out from reference TRBV15 and TRBJ2-5, the complete variable domain reads DAMVIQNPRYQVTQFGKPVTLSCSQTLNHNVMYWYQQKSSQAPKLLFHYYDKDFNNEADTPDNFQSRRPNTSFCFLDIRSPGLGDTAMYLCATSRAQETQYFGPGTRLLVL.

The chain has TRBV30 and TRBJ1-2, with a possible D match to TRBD1 (6 bases). Germline lookup yields CDR1 GTSNPN and CDR2 SVGIG (reference sequence). The CDR3 runs 14 residues. V was pared by 4 bases and J by 4 bases, with 16 bases between. The CDR3 DNA is TGTGCCTGGATCGGCCCAGGGGTAGGCTATGGCTACACCTTC. It yields the protein CAWIGPGVGYGYTF.

V usage is TRBV5-1 and J usage is TRBJ2-7; the match to TRBD2 covers 9 bases. CDR3 length: 16 residues. The germline V gene encodes CDR1 SGHRS and CDR2 YFSETQ. Trimming took 3 bases from V and 0 from J; bases not matched to a gene: 7. The chain's CDR3 is CASSSRTSAVSYEQYF. DNA of the CDR3: TGCGCCAGCAGCTCGCGGACTAGCGCCGTCTCCTACGAGCAGTACTTC.

CDR3 residues: CASSEMGGGGELFF. In DNA, the CDR3 is TGTGCCAGCAGTGAGATGGGAGGCGGCGGGGAGCTGTTTTTT. The chain has TRBV6-1 and TRBJ2-2, with a tentative D call TRBD2 (6 bases). Trimming left V 3 bases short and J 7 bases short, with 12 bases between. In germline, CDR1 is MNHNS, CDR2 SASEGT. This CDR3 is 14 amino acids long.

The J gene is TRBJ2-5, the V gene TRBV7-8; 7 bases fit TRBD2. This CDR3 contains 13 residues. Germline values: CDR1 SGHVS, CDR2 FQNEAQ. V trimming: 5 bases; J trimming: 4 bases; junction bases outside the gene matches: 4. CDR3 nucleotides: TGTGCCAGCAGCGCCTGGGGGGGAGAGACCCAGTACTTC. It yields the protein CASSAWGGETQYF.

The chain carries TRBV6-2 or TRBV6-3 and TRBJ2-7, with a possible D match to TRBD1 (6 bases). The CDR3 has 13 amino acids. The germline V gene encodes CDR1 MNHEY and CDR2 SVGEGT. V lost 0 bases and J 6 bases, leaving 9 bases between the germline ends. This CDR3 reads CASSYSRGGEQYF. Here the CDR3 DNA reads TGTGCCAGCAGTTACTCGAGAGGGGGCGAGCAGTACTTC.

This chain joins TRBV20-1 and TRBJ2-3; 14 positions agree with TRBD2. Per germline, CDR1 DFQATT and CDR2 SNEGSKA (reference sequence). CDR3 size: 17 residues. Unmatched junction bases numbered 10, after V lost 7 bases and J lost 1 base. DNA of the CDR3: TGCAGTGGGATCGGACTAGCGGGGGGCACTGGCACAGATACGCAGTATTTT. This gives the protein CSGIGLAGGTGTDTQYF.

The V gene is TRBV21-1, the J gene TRBJ1-1. TRBV21-1 is a pseudogene. The CDR3 has 16 amino acids. CDR3: CASSLFTDSPRIEAFF. The CDR3 DNA sequence: TGTGCCAGCAGTCTCTTTACCGACAGTCCGCGGATTGAAGCTTTCTTT.

This chain connects TRBV20-1 to TRBJ2-1, with 10 bases fitting TRBD2. V lost 6 bases and J lost 6; bases outside the gene matches: 8. CDR3 size: 14 residues. CDR1 and CDR2 from the germline V gene are DFQATT and SNEGSKA (reference sequence). The CDR3 protein is CSARPGLAFNEQFF. In nucleotides, the CDR3 is TGCAGTGCCCGTCCGGGACTAGCGTTCAATGAGCAGTTCTTC.

The rearrangement uses TRBV30 and TRBJ1-2; D might be TRBD1 (5 bases). In germline, CDR1 is GTSNPN, CDR2 SVGIG (reference sequence). This CDR3 is built from 13 residues. Trimming removed 0 bases at V and 4 bases at J, with 9 bases between. The CDR3 DNA follows: TGTGCCTGGAGTGTAGCCCAGGGCTATGGCTACACCTTC. Amino acids: CAWSVAQGYGYTF.

This chain uses TRBV28 with TRBJ2-1; TRBD2 is a possible D gene (5 bases). CDR1 and CDR2 from the germline V gene are MDHEN and SYDVKM. V was pared by 4 bases and J by 7 bases, with 20 bases between. The length of the CDR3 is 16 residues. This CDR3 is CASSSSGNLRRNEQFF. CDR3 sequence (DNA): TGTGCCAGCAGTTCGTCGGGAAATTTACGACGGAATGAGCAGTTCTTC.

CDR3 bases: TGCGCCAGCAGCTTGGCGGGACAGGGAGCCTCCGGGGAGCTGTTTTTT. This codes for CASSLAGQGASGELFF. This chain joins TRBV5-1 and TRBJ2-2; 9 nucleotides align to TRBD1. Germline V gene lookup returns CDR1 SGHRS and CDR2 YFSETQ. V gave up 0 bases and J gave up 6 bases; unmatched junction bases: 6. There are 16 residues in the CDR3. Drawing the rest from reference TRBV5-1 and TRBJ2-2, the complete variable domain is KAGVTQTPRYLIKTRGQQVTLSCSPISGHRSVSWYQQTPGQGLQFLFEYFSETQRNKGNFPGRFSGRQFSNSRSEMNVSTLELGDSALYLCASSLAGQGASGELFFGEGSRLTVL.

The chain combines TRBV5-1 with TRBJ2-3, with no clear D. V lost 4 bases and J 0 bases, leaving 12 bases between the germline ends. The CDR3 covers 15 residues. The germline V gene has CDR1 SGHRS and CDR2 YFSETQ. The CDR3 region has the DNA TGCGCCAGCAGCGCCTTGTCCCTCAGCACAGATACGCAGTATTTT. It codes for CASSALSLSTDTQYF.